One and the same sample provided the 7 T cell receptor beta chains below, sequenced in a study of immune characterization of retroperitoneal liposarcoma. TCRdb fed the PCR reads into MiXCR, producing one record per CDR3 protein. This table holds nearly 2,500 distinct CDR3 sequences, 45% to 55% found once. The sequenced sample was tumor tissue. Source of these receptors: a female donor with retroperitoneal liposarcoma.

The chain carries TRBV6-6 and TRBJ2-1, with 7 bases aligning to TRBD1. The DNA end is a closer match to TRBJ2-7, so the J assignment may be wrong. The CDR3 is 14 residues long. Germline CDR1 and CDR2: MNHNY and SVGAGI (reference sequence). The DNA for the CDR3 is TGTGCCAGCAGTTACCAGGGACAGTACTACGAGCAGTACTTC. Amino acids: CASSYQGQYYEQYF.

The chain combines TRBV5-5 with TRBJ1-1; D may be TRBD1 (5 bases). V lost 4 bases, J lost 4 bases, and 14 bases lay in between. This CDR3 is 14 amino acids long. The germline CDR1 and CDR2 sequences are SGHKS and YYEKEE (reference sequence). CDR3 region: CASSPLGGITEAFF. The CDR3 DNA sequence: TGTGCCAGCAGCCCCCTGGGGGGGATCACTGAAGCTTTCTTT. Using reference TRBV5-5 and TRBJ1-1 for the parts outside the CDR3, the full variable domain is DAGVTQSPTHLIKTRGQQVTLRCSPISGHKSVSWYQQVLGQGPQFIFQYYEKEERGRGNFPDRFSARQFPNYSSELNVNALLLGDSALYLCASSPLGGITEAFFGQGTRLTVV.

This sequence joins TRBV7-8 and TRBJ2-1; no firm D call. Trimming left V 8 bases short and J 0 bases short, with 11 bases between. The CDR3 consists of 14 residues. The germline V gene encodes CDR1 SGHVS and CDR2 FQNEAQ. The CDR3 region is CASARRNSYNEQFF. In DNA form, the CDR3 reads TGTGCCAGCGCTAGACGTAACTCCTACAATGAGCAGTTCTTC. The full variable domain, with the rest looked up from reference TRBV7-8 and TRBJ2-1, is GAGVSQSPRYKVAKRGQDVALRCDPISGHVSLFWYQQALGQGPEFLTYFQNEAQLDKSGLPSDRFFAERPEGSVSTLKIQRTQQEDSAVYLCASARRNSYNEQFFGPGTRLTVL.

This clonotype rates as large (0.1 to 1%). The CDR3: CASSFMTGFSRWRPGNEQFF. The CDR3 coding sequence is TGTGCCAGCAGCTTTATGACAGGTTTTTCCCGGTGGAGGCCCGGCAATGAGCAGTTCTTC. V usage is TRBV7-2 and J usage is TRBJ2-1; possibly TRBD1 for D (6 bases). Germline V CDR1 and CDR2: SGHTA, FQGNSA. The CDR3 is made up of 20 amino acids. V lost 3 bases and J 6 bases, leaving 30 bases between the germline ends.

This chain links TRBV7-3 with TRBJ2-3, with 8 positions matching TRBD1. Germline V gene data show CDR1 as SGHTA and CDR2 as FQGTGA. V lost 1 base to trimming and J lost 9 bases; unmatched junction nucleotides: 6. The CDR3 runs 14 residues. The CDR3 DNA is TGTGCCAGCAGCTTAAACCCTGGACAGGGAACGCAGTATTTT. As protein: CASSLNPGQGTQYF.

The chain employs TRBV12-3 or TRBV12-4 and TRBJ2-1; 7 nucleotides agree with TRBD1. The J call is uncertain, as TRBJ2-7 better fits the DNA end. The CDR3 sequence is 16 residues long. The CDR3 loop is CASSPTDRSSYNEQYF. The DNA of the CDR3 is TGTGCCAGCAGCCCGACGGACAGGTCATCCTACAATGAGCAGTACTTC.

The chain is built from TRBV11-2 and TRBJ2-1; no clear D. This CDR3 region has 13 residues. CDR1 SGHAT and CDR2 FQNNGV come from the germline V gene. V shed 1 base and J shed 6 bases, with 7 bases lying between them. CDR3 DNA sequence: TGTGCCAGCAGCTTAGGGGTTCTCAATGAGCAGTTCTTC. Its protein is CASSLGVLNEQFF.